Listed below are T cell receptor beta chains from one sample, sequenced in a study of T-cell memory formation after mild COVID-19. TCRdb analysed the 5' RACE reads with MiXCR anew, one entry per CDR3 protein. The table records 150,000 to 200,000 distinct CDR3 sequences, over 20% of them present only once. Sample: PBMCs or a T cell subset sorted from them (not recorded which). These receptors all come from an adult woman who had mild COVID-19 (a few samples of this study predate the infection). Cell type and time point are not known. Both conserved end residues are part of each CDR3. A D gene is named only where the DNA matches it firmly. Size values are once, few and many counts, or a class for expanded clones, and some rows have none.

d_call	clone_size	j_call	v_call	cdr3_aa	cdr3_nt
-	-	TRBJ1-5	TRBV12-3/TRBV12-4	CATGQQVGKQPQHF	TGTGCCACAGGACAACAAGTGGGGAAACAGCCCCAGCATTTT
TRBD1	-	TRBJ2-1	TRBV11-2	CASSLGTGGHNEQFF	TGTGCCAGCAGCCTAGGGACAGGGGGACACAATGAGCAGTTCTTC
-	-	TRBJ2-1	TRBV5-1	CASSLTGRNYNEQFF	TGCGCCAGCAGTCTCACGGGGAGGAACTACAATGAGCAGTTCTTC
-	few	TRBJ1-5	TRBV7-3	CASSLRRGHGNQPQHF	TGTGCCAGCAGCTTAAGACGAGGTCACGGCAATCAGCCCCAGCATTTT
TRBD2	few	TRBJ2-2	TRBV24-1	CATSDFLEGALAGRPGELFF	TGTGCCACCAGTGATTTCCTCGAGGGTGCCTTAGCGGGACGGCCCGGGGAGCTGTTTTTT
TRBD2	-	TRBJ2-3	TRBV6-5	CAAGLADTDTQYF	TGTGCCGCGGGACTAGCGGACACAGATACGCAGTATTTT
-	few	TRBJ2-2	TRBV9	CASSVDGGPPGELFF	TGTGCCAGCAGCGTAGATGGAGGGCCGCCCGGGGAGCTGTTTTTT
-	-	TRBJ2-7	TRBV12-3/TRBV12-4	CASSETGTSRQYF	TGTGCCAGCAGTGAGACGGGGACTTCGAGGCAGTACTTC
-	-	TRBJ1-2	TRBV5-8	CASSLMSSPAGYTF	TGTGCCAGCAGTTTGATGAGTTCCCCTGCGGGCTACACCTTC
TRBD2	-	TRBJ2-7	TRBV12-3/TRBV12-4	CASSSTSGRAYGQYF	TGTGCCAGCAGCTCGACTAGCGGGAGGGCTTACGGGCAGTACTTC
-	few	TRBJ1-6	TRBV4-1	CASSRVGPLANSPLHF	TGCGCCAGCAGCCGGGTCGGACCTCTAGCCAATTCACCCCTCCACTTT
TRBD1	few	TRBJ2-1	TRBV6-2/TRBV6-3	CASRNRGLGNEQFF	TGTGCCAGCAGGAACAGGGGCCTCGGTAATGAGCAGTTCTTC
TRBD2	few	TRBJ2-3	TRBV4-3	CASSQDRAGVTDTQYF	TGCGCCAGCAGCCAAGACCGCGCGGGAGTTACAGATACGCAGTATTTT
TRBD2	-	TRBJ2-1	TRBV19	CASSVPPGLAFF	TGTGCCAGTAGTGTCCCACCGGGACTAGCATTCTTC
TRBD1	-	TRBJ1-2	TRBV7-9	CASSWTGSDGYTF	TGTGCCAGCAGCTGGACAGGGAGTGATGGCTACACCTTC
-	many	TRBJ2-1	TRBV11-3	CASSYSGEAYNEQFF	TGTGCCAGCAGCTATAGCGGAGAGGCCTACAATGAGCAGTTCTTC
TRBD1	few	TRBJ1-6	TRBV6-2/TRBV6-3	CASRDTGVGSPLHF	TGTGCCAGCAGAGATACAGGGGTTGGTTCACCCCTCCACTTT
-	many	TRBJ2-3	TRBV7-8	CASSLISTDTQYF	TGTGCCAGCAGCTTAATTTCGACAGATACGCAGTATTTT
-	few	TRBJ1-5	TRBV4-2	CASSQEPGVGQPQHF	TGTGCCAGCAGCCAAGAGCCAGGGGTCGGACAGCCCCAGCATTTT
TRBD1	-	TRBJ1-4	TRBV4-1	CASKGTGDEKLFF	TGCGCCAGCAAGGGGACAGGGGATGAAAAACTGTTTTTT
TRBD1	many	TRBJ1-5	TRBV24-1	CATQGQGNQPQHF	TGTGCCACGCAGGGACAGGGCAATCAGCCCCAGCATTTT
TRBD1	few	TRBJ2-5	TRBV20-1	CSARSPPGGRETQYF	TGCAGTGCCAGGTCCCCGCCAGGGGGCCGGGAGACCCAGTACTTC
TRBD1	-	TRBJ1-1	TRBV4-1	CASSQRGVYRTGGEGATEAFF	TGCGCCAGCAGCCAACGAGGGGTCTATAGGACAGGGGGCGAAGGGGCCACTGAAGCTTTCTTT
TRBD2	-	TRBJ2-7	TRBV5-6	CASSSRLAGVFYEQYF	TGTGCCAGCAGCTCCAGACTAGCGGGGGTCTTCTACGAGCAGTACTTC
-	-	TRBJ2-3	TRBV15	CATKRGTISTDTQYF	TGTGCCACCAAAAGGGGCACCATTAGCACAGATACGCAGTATTTT
TRBD2	-	TRBJ2-5	TRBV7-7	CASSLGLAGVRETQYF	TGTGCTAGCAGCTTAGGACTAGCGGGAGTCCGGGAGACCCAGTACTTC
TRBD1	-	TRBJ1-2	TRBV4-1	CASSPDRVYYGYTF	TGCGCCAGCAGCCCAGACAGGGTCTACTATGGCTACACCTTC
-	few	TRBJ2-7	TRBV24-1	CATSGGGIPYEQYF	TGTGCCACCAGTGGAGGGGGGATCCCCTACGAGCAGTACTTC
TRBD2	-	TRBJ2-1	TRBV7-9	CASSHLADNEQFF	TGTGCCAGCAGCCACCTAGCGGACAATGAGCAGTTCTTC
-	-	TRBJ2-7	TRBV3-1	CASSQDWPPGDEQYF	TGTGCCAGCAGCCAAGATTGGCCGCCGGGGGACGAGCAGTACTTC
TRBD2	-	TRBJ2-2	TRBV2	CASSPRAGGHGGELFF	TGTGCCAGCTCCCCGCGGGCGGGGGGGCACGGCGGGGAGCTGTTTTTT
TRBD2	-	TRBJ2-1	TRBV15	CATSSGEGLSYEQFF	TGTGCCACCAGCAGCGGGGAGGGCCTCTCTTATGAGCAGTTCTTC
-	-	TRBJ2-2	TRBV4-3	CASSPYENQGSGELFF	TGCGCCAGCAGCCCCTACGAGAACCAAGGGTCCGGGGAGCTGTTTTTT
TRBD2	-	TRBJ2-2	TRBV5-6	CASSLVTSGPTGELFF	TGTGCCAGCAGCTTGGTGACTAGCGGGCCGACCGGGGAGCTGTTTTTT
TRBD2	-	TRBJ2-2	TRBV29-1	CSVEGRGAGELFF	TGCAGCGTTGAAGGACGGGGGGCCGGGGAGCTGTTTTTT
-	-	TRBJ1-2	TRBV6-2/TRBV6-3	CASSRTEPYGYTF	TGTGCCAGCAGCCGGACAGAACCCTATGGCTACACCTTC
-	few	TRBJ2-3	TRBV30	CAWSYGTDTQYF	TGTGCCTGGAGTTACGGCACAGATACGCAGTATTTT
TRBD1	-	TRBJ2-7	TRBV7-9	CASSPEGQGSEQYF	TGTGCCAGCAGCCCGGAAGGACAGGGCTCCGAGCAGTACTTC
-	few	TRBJ2-3	TRBV20-1	CSARVGTATQYF	TGCAGTGCTAGAGTGGGAACTGCTACGCAGTATTTT
-	-	TRBJ1-3	TRBV18	CASSLRDGSSGNTIYF	TGTGCCAGCTCACTCCGGGACGGGAGTTCTGGAAACACCATATATTTT
-	-	TRBJ1-1	TRBV29-1	CSVDWPIMNTEAFF	TGCAGCGTTGACTGGCCGATCATGAACACTGAAGCTTTCTTT
-	-	TRBJ1-1	TRBV12-3/TRBV12-4	CASSFRTVDTEAFF	TGTGCCAGCAGTTTCCGGACAGTAGACACTGAAGCTTTCTTT
-	-	TRBJ2-7	TRBV21-1	CASSKERLAILRKRHEQYF	TGTGCCAGCAGCAAAGAGCGACTAGCGATCCTCCGAAAGCGGCACGAGCAGTACTTC
-	-	TRBJ2-3	TRBV7-2	CASISRTDTQYF	TGTGCCAGCATCAGTCGCACAGATACGCAGTATTTT
TRBD2	few	TRBJ2-5	TRBV7-6	CASSLASGGLKTQYF	TGTGCCAGCAGCTTAGCTAGCGGGGGGCTAAAGACCCAGTACTTC
-	-	TRBJ2-6	TRBV29-1	CSVYLSGANVLTF	TGCAGCGTCTATCTCTCTGGGGCCAACGTCCTGACTTTC
-	few	TRBJ2-3	TRBV15	CATSRDRERDTQYF	TGTGCCACCAGCAGAGATCGCGAACGGGATACGCAGTATTTT
-	-	TRBJ1-5	TRBV12-3/TRBV12-4	CASSYSQPQHF	TGTGCCAGCAGCTACTCCCAGCCCCAGCATTTT
TRBD2	many	TRBJ2-1	TRBV27	CASSFSGSSYNEQFF	TGTGCCAGCAGTTTTAGCGGGAGCTCTTACAATGAGCAGTTCTTC
TRBD1	few	TRBJ1-1	TRBV2	CARDRVDLMNTEAFF	TGTGCCCGGGACAGGGTGGACCTTATGAACACTGAAGCTTTCTTT
-	-	TRBJ2-3	TRBV27	CASSLWKGLGADTQYF	TGTGCCAGCAGTTTATGGAAGGGACTCGGTGCAGATACGCAGTATTTT
TRBD2	many	TRBJ2-7	TRBV3-1	CASSQVAGGTYEQYF	TGTGCCAGCAGCCAAGTGGCGGGGGGTACCTACGAGCAGTACTTC
TRBD2	many	TRBJ2-3	TRBV7-3	CASSSHVEAGGTDTQYF	TGTGCCAGCAGCTCCCACGTGGAAGCGGGAGGCACAGATACGCAGTATTTT
-	-	TRBJ2-1	TRBV12-3/TRBV12-4	CASSPPDSHEQFF	TGTGCCAGCAGTCCCCCCGACAGTCATGAGCAGTTCTTC